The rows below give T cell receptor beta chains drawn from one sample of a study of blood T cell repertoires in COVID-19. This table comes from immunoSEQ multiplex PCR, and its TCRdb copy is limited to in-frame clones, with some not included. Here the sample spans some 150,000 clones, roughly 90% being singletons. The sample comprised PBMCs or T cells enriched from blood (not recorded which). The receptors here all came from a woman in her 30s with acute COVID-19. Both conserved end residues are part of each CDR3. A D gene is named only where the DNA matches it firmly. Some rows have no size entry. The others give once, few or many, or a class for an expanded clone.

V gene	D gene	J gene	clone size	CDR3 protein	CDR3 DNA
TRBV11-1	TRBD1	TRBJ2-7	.	CASSFEGQGAHEQYF	TGTGCCAGCAGCTTTGAGGGACAGGGGGCTCACGAGCAGTACTTC
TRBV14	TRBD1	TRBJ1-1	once	CASSPIGTGGGTEAFF	TGTGCCAGCAGCCCAATAGGGACAGGGGGAGGAACTGAAGCTTTCTTT
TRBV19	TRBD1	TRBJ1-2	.	CASSLTGKSYTF	TGTGCCAGTAGTCTGACAGGGAAGAGCTACACCTTC
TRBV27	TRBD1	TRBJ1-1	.	CASSLGQGILGTEAFF	TGTGCCAGCAGCCTGGGACAGGGTATTTTGGGCACTGAAGCTTTCTTT
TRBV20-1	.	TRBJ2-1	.	CSASGIHEQFF	TGCAGTGCTAGCGGGATCCATGAGCAGTTCTTC
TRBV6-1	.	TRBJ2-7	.	CASSEVGAYEQYF	TGTGCCAGCAGTGAAGTGGGAGCCTACGAGCAGTACTTC
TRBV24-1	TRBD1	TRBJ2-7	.	CATSDRTETGYEQYF	TGTGCCACCAGTGATCGTACCGAGACAGGGTACGAGCAGTACTTC
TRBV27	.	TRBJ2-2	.	CASSTRFPVTGELFF	TGTGCCAGTTCTACTAGGTTTCCGGTTACCGGGGAGCTGTTTTTT
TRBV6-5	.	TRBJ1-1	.	CASREWRTEAFF	TGTGCCAGCAGGGAGTGGCGAACTGAAGCTTTCTTT
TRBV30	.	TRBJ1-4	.	CAWGAGISEKLFF	TGTGCCTGGGGGGCAGGGATTAGTGAAAAACTGTTTTTT
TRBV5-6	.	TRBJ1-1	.	CASSLVGGKAFF	TGTGCCAGCAGCTTGGTTGGGGGGAAAGCTTTCTTT